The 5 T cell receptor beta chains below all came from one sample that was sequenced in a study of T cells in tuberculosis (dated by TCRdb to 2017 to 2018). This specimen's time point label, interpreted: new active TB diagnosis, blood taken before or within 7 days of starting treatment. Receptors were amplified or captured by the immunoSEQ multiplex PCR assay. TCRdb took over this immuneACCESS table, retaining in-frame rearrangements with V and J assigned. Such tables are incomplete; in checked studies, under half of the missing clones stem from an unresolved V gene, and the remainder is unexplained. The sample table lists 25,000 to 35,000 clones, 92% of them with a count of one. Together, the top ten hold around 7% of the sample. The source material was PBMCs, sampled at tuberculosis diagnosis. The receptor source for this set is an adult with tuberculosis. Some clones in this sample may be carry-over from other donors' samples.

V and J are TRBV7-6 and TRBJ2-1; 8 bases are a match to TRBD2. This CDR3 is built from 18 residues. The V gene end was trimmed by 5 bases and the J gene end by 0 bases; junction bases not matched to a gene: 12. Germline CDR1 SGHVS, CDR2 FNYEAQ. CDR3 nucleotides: TGTGCCAGCAGCCGAAGGCTTAGCGGGAAGAGCTCCTACAATGAGCAGTTCTTC. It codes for CASSRRLSGKSSYNEQFF.

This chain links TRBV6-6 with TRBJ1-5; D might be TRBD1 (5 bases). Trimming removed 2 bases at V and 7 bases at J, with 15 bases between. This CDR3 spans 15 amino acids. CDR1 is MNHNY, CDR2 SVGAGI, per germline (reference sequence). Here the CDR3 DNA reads TGTGCCAGCAGTTACGGACAATCTGGGGTCCAGCCCCAGCATTTT. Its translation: CASSYGQSGVQPQHF.

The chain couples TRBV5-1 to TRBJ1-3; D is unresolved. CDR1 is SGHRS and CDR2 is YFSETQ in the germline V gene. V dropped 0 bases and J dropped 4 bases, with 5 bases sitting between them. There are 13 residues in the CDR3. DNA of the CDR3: TGCGCCAGCAGCTTGGGCAGGGGAAACACCATATATTTT. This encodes CASSLGRGNTIYF.

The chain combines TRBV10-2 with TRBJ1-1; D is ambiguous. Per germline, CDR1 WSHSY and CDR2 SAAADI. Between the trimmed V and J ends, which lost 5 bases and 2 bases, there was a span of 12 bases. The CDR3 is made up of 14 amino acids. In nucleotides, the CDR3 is TGCGCCAGCAGTTCCAACCGGGGTAACACTGAAGCTTTCTTT. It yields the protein CASSSNRGNTEAFF.

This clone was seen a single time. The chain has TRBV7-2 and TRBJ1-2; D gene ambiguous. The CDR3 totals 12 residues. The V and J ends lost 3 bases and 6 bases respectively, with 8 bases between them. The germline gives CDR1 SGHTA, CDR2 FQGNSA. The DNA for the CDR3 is TGTGCCAGCAGCTTTACTCCCCATGGCTACACCTTC. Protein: CASSFTPHGYTF.